A selection of T cell receptor beta chains follows, all from one sample in a study of cytomegalovirus exposure and HLA in healthy donors. TCRdb's copy holds only in-frame clones and misses some; the assay was immunoSEQ multiplex PCR. The sample has roughly 150,000 clones; around 78% are singletons. Sequenced material: PBMCs. These receptors all stem from a middle-aged woman in good health and CMV-seropositive. Both conserved end residues are part of each CDR3. Each record gives: V gene, J gene, clone size, CDR3 protein. The size field is filled for only some rows; it gives once, few, many or a size class.

v_gene: TRBV28; j_gene: TRBJ1-5; abundance: NA; CDR3aa: CASSPQDRAKPQHF
v_gene: TRBV7-8; j_gene: TRBJ2-5; abundance: NA; CDR3aa: CASSSRLAGIQETQYF
v_gene: TRBV4-2; j_gene: TRBJ2-7; abundance: once; CDR3aa: CASSQDQGREYEQYF
v_gene: TRBV18; j_gene: TRBJ2-4; abundance: NA; CDR3aa: CASSPPSGIGDIQYF
v_gene: TRBV11-2; j_gene: TRBJ2-7; abundance: NA; CDR3aa: CASSLDPPRGSRYEQYF
v_gene: TRBV12-5; j_gene: TRBJ2-5; abundance: NA; CDR3aa: CASAPTTQETQYF
v_gene: TRBV7-7; j_gene: TRBJ2-3; abundance: few; CDR3aa: CASSFRTSPTDTQYF
v_gene: TRBV5-1; j_gene: TRBJ2-1; abundance: NA; CDR3aa: CASSFSGSTYNEQFF
v_gene: TRBV9; j_gene: TRBJ2-7; abundance: NA; CDR3aa: CASSVKTGGSYEQYF
v_gene: TRBV5-1; j_gene: TRBJ1-4; abundance: NA; CDR3aa: CASSLSDTETEKLFF
v_gene: TRBV6-5; j_gene: TRBJ2-7; abundance: few; CDR3aa: CASSLGPTYEQYF
v_gene: TRBV27; j_gene: TRBJ2-1; abundance: NA; CDR3aa: CASTLRGRPNEQFF
v_gene: TRBV7-9; j_gene: TRBJ2-5; abundance: NA; CDR3aa: CASSLGPGLQETQYF
v_gene: TRBV5-6; j_gene: TRBJ2-7; abundance: NA; CDR3aa: CASSLGHYEQYF
v_gene: TRBV6-6; j_gene: TRBJ2-3; abundance: NA; CDR3aa: CASSYPRGLAVTQYF
v_gene: TRBV19; j_gene: TRBJ1-2; abundance: NA; CDR3aa: CASRDRGHDYGYTF
v_gene: TRBV5-1; j_gene: TRBJ2-3; abundance: NA; CDR3aa: CASSPAPSGRRTDTQYF
v_gene: TRBV19; j_gene: TRBJ2-3; abundance: NA; CDR3aa: CATYLAGTDTQYF
v_gene: TRBV6-5; j_gene: TRBJ2-5; abundance: NA; CDR3aa: CASSYSTQTGTQYF
v_gene: TRBV14; j_gene: TRBJ1-2; abundance: NA; CDR3aa: CASSHSGGNGYTF
v_gene: TRBV6-1; j_gene: TRBJ1-1; abundance: NA; CDR3aa: CASRAYTEAFF
v_gene: TRBV7-2; j_gene: TRBJ2-6; abundance: NA; CDR3aa: CASSLERSVGAWANVLTF
v_gene: TRBV2; j_gene: TRBJ2-5; abundance: once; CDR3aa: CASSRTGGMETQYF
v_gene: TRBV2; j_gene: TRBJ1-2; abundance: NA; CDR3aa: CASSGRSGNGYTF
v_gene: TRBV7-6; j_gene: TRBJ2-3; abundance: NA; CDR3aa: CASSLGAGGPGTDTQYF
v_gene: TRBV11-2; j_gene: TRBJ1-1; abundance: NA; CDR3aa: CASSLGRAAFF
v_gene: TRBV28; j_gene: TRBJ1-5; abundance: NA; CDR3aa: CASTLGGFWNQPQHF
v_gene: TRBV5-1; j_gene: TRBJ2-1; abundance: once; CDR3aa: CASSQGRPGEQFF
v_gene: TRBV6-1; j_gene: TRBJ1-5; abundance: once; CDR3aa: CAAGATLGGNQPQHF
v_gene: TRBV27; j_gene: TRBJ2-7; abundance: NA; CDR3aa: CASSLWLAGHHEQYF
v_gene: TRBV7-7; j_gene: TRBJ2-5; abundance: NA; CDR3aa: CASSLGGSLYQETQYF
v_gene: TRBV5-1; j_gene: TRBJ2-1; abundance: NA; CDR3aa: CASSLEVNRNEQFF
v_gene: TRBV28; j_gene: TRBJ2-3; abundance: NA; CDR3aa: CASSSQREGTDTQYF
v_gene: TRBV7-8; j_gene: TRBJ1-1; abundance: NA; CDR3aa: CASSLTRSTEAFF
v_gene: TRBV5-1; j_gene: TRBJ1-6; abundance: few; CDR3aa: CASSLGRQDNSPLHF
v_gene: TRBV18; j_gene: TRBJ2-7; abundance: NA; CDR3aa: CASSPLRDTYEQYF
v_gene: TRBV4-1; j_gene: TRBJ2-3; abundance: few; CDR3aa: CASSQFFGGTDTQYF
v_gene: TRBV14; j_gene: TRBJ2-5; abundance: NA; CDR3aa: CASSGWGLATGTQYF
v_gene: TRBV18; j_gene: TRBJ2-3; abundance: NA; CDR3aa: CASSPLIADRTDTQYF
v_gene: TRBV11-2; j_gene: TRBJ2-5; abundance: NA; CDR3aa: CASSFGGEETQYF
v_gene: TRBV10-3; j_gene: TRBJ2-2; abundance: NA; CDR3aa: CAISERQGAYGELFF
v_gene: TRBV5-5; j_gene: TRBJ2-7; abundance: NA; CDR3aa: CASSWLAGSYEQYF
v_gene: TRBV5-4; j_gene: TRBJ2-2; abundance: NA; CDR3aa: CASRQGLAKRGNTGELFF
v_gene: TRBV5-4; j_gene: TRBJ2-3; abundance: NA; CDR3aa: CASSFILAGGGADTQYF
v_gene: TRBV20-1; j_gene: TRBJ2-2; abundance: NA; CDR3aa: CSARRAGELFF
v_gene: TRBV29-1; j_gene: TRBJ2-7; abundance: NA; CDR3aa: CSVEASGSSYEQYF
v_gene: TRBV30; j_gene: TRBJ2-5; abundance: few; CDR3aa: CAWSSQSRGETQYF
v_gene: TRBV5-6; j_gene: TRBJ2-1; abundance: NA; CDR3aa: CASSFYRPTEQFF
v_gene: TRBV9; j_gene: TRBJ2-3; abundance: NA; CDR3aa: CASSVEGLHTDTQYF
v_gene: TRBV20-1; j_gene: TRBJ2-7; abundance: once; CDR3aa: CSARSGYEQYF
v_gene: TRBV19; j_gene: TRBJ1-2; abundance: NA; CDR3aa: CAGMFNSMFYGYTF
v_gene: TRBV9; j_gene: TRBJ2-1; abundance: once; CDR3aa: CASSGGGLAGYNEQFF